Described below is a single TCR beta chain sequence and its context. This clonotype was counted many times. The antigen it binds to is not known. No base quality information exists; no much larger clone differs at one position. The data originate from a study of T cells in Graves' hyperthyroidism and ophthalmopathy (dated 2019 in TCRdb). Background for the entire study: Peripheral blood was sampled at the time of initial diagnosis, prior to any treatment. To identify distinguishing TCR V-J signatures, a discovery cohort of 100 or so patients was used, comprising some 43 with Graves' ophthalmopathy and approximately 58 with stable Graves' hyperthyroidism. Whether ophthalmopathy could be predicted prospectively was tested in an independent validation cohort made up of under 20 hyperthyroidism patients plus 17 patients who later progressed to ophthalmopathy. The approximately 98 discovery patients were randomly divided into training and test sets at a 7:3 ratio. In about 6 Graves' hyperthyroidism patients, the study also compared T-cell repertoires from thyroid tissue with T-cell repertoires from blood. After sampling, hyperthyroidism patients received methimazole starting at 30 mg daily, and ophthalmopathy patients received high-dose intravenous methylprednisolone. TCR Vbeta CDR3 sequencing of 140 or so peripheral blood samples (more than 40 ophthalmopathy, under 80 hyperthyroidism and some 17 progressor patients) is reported in the paper.

Per the germline V gene, MDHEN is the CDR1 and SYDVKM is the CDR2. Between the V and J ends, shortened by 6 bases and 6 bases respectively, the junction contains 18 bases. From the cysteine up to the phenylalanine, the CDR3 has a length of 15 residues. The kept DNA is CDR3 alone, 45 bases in frame from the first base. The TCR beta CDR3 regions were amplified from RNA transcripts. For the first round of RT-PCR on the TCR CDR3, the HTBI primer set was used together with the Qiagen OneStep RT-PCR kit. Libraries were constructed in a second round of multiplex PCR, after which size selection and purification were performed. The libraries were sequenced on an Illumina HiSeq2000 using paired-end 100 bp reads. On the study's bioinformatics: SOAPnuke was used to process the raw data, removing reads that contained adapters or uncalled bases, had a mean Phred below 15, or lacked an exact match to the constant primer or identifier. COPE v1.2.5 was used to merge the high-quality paired reads, and each unique nucleotide sequence was defined as a clonotype. MiTCR v1.1 was used to align clonotypes to the IMGT TRBV, TRBD and TRBJ reference segments. The analysis was restricted to V-J combinations with a frequency above 0.0001, which together covered approximately 99% of the repertoires. The TCS score was defined as F50 (clonal expansion) divided by E x V (chaos), with BLOSUM62-based TCRdist calculated between CDR3 peptides within each V-J. Welch's t-statistics and random forest reduced fewer than 600 V-J features to around 14, which were used in a naive Bayes classifier (R e1071). TCRdb trimmed public reads at Q25 via fastp, called clones via MiXCR and kept in-frame beta chains. Each entry is one CDR3 protein sequence, shown with its most common DNA and genes. The V and J calls, along with clone size, are taken from TCRdb and not from the paper's own processing. For this sample the table gives over 250,000 distinct CDR3 sequences, of which 17% were detected only once. Clones ranked in the top ten supply approximately 60% of the sample.

Findings and caveats that apply to the study as a whole: Sample size was not statistically predetermined, and investigators were not blinded to group allocation. Most expanded thyroid clonotypes (frequency above 0.001) were also detected in blood, suggesting blood repertoires may reflect thyroid immune responses. In validation, the model predicted progression to ophthalmopathy with 55% to 71% sensitivity and 72% to 85% specificity, a median of approximately 6.7 months before onset. In cross-validation, a model built on a 13 V-J signature told ophthalmopathy apart from stable hyperthyroidism with over 85% sensitivity and about 81% specificity, and in testing the same model reached 80%/75%.

Moderately to severely active disease, a Clinical Activity Score of at least 3, a NOSPECS grade of at least 4, and a duration under 3 months were present in ophthalmopathy patients. The study excluded patients with uncontrolled infections, other autoimmune diseases, pregnancy or lactation. Clinical symptoms, serum thyroxine and TRAb, thyroid ultrasound, and orbital computed tomography formed the basis for the diagnoses. Ficoll-Paque density gradient centrifugation was used to isolate PBMCs from approximately 10 ml of fresh peripheral blood. Total RNA was extracted using Trizol reagent, and RNA quality was assessed on an Agilent 2100 Bioanalyzer.

The chain joins TRBV28 to TRBJ2-1; the D call is tentative, TRBD1 or TRBD2, as each matches 5 bases. Input material: blood. This receptor was identified in a woman aged 60-75 years with Graves' ophthalmopathy. The DNA reads as follows: TGTGCCAGCAGCCTAACCGGGACCGGGCGCAATGAGCAGTTCTTC. This codes for CASSLTGTGRNEQFF.